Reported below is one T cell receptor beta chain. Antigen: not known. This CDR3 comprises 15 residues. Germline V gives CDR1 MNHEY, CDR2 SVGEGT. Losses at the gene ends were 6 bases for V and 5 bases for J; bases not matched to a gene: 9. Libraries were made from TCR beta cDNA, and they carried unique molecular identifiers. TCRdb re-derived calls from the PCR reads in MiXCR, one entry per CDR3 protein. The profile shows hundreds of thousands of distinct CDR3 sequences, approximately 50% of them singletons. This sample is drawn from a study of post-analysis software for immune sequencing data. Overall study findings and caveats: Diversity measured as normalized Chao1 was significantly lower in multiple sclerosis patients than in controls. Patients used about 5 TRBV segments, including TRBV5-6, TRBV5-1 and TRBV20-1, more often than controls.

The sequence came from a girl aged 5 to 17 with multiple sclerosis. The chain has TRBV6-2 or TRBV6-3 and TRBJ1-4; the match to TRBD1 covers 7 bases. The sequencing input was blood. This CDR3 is CASSWRMTGNEKLFF. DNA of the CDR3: TGTGCCAGCAGCTGGAGGATGACAGGGAATGAAAAACTGTTTTTT.